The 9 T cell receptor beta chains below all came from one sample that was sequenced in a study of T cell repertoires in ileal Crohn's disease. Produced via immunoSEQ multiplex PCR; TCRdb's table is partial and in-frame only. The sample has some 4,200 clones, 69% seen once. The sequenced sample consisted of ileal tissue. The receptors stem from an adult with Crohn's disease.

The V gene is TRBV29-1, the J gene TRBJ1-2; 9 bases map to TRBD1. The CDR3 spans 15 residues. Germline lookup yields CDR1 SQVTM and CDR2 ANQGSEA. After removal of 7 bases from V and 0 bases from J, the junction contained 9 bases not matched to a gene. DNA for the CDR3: TGCAGCGCCATACCGGGACAGGGAACTAACTATGGCTACACCTTC. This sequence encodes CSAIPGQGTNYGYTF.

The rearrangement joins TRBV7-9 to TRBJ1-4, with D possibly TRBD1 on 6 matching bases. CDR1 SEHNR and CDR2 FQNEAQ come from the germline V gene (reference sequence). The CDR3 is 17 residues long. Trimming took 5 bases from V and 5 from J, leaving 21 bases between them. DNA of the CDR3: TGTGCCAGCAGCCAATACCCCGTACAGGGATCGAATGAAAAACTGTTTTTT. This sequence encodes CASSQYPVQGSNEKLFF.

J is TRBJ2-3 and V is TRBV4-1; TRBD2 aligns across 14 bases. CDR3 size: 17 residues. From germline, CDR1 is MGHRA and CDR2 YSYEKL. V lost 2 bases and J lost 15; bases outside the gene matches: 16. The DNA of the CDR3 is TGCGCCAGCAGCCAACGACTAGCGGGGGGGCCTCTAGGTAGTCAATATTTT. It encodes CASSQRLAGGPLGSQYF.

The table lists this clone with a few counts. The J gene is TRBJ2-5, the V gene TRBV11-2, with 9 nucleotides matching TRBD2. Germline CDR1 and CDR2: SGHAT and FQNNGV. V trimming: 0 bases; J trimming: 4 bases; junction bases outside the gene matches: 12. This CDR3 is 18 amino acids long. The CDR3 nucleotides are TGTGCCAGCAGCTTAGATTCTAGGCGGGGGGGCCTTCTAGAGACCCAGTACTTC. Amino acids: CASSLDSRRGGLLETQYF.

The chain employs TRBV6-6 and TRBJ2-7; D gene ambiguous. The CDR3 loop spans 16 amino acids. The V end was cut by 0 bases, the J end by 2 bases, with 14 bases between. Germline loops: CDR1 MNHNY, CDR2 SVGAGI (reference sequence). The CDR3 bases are TGTGCCAGCAGTTACTCGGCAGTCCGATCCGCCTACGAGCAGTACTTC. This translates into CASSYSAVRSAYEQYF.

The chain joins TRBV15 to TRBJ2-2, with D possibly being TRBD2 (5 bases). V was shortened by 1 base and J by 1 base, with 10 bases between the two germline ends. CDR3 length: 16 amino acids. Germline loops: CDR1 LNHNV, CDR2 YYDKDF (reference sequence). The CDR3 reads CATSRGRQLNTGELFF. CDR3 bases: TGTGCCACCAGCAGAGGGAGGCAGCTGAACACCGGGGAGCTGTTTTTT. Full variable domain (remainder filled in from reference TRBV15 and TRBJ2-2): DAMVIQNPRYQVTQFGKPVTLSCSQTLNHNVMYWYQQKSSQAPKLLFHYYDKDFNNEADTPDNFQSRRPNTSFCFLDIRSPGLGDTAMYLCATSRGRQLNTGELFFGEGSRLTVL.

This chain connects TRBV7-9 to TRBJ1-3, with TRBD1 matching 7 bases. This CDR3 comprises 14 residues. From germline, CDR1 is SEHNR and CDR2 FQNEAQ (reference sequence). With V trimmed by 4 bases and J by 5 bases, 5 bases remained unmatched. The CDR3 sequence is CASSSGDSRNTIYF. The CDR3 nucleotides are TGTGCCAGCAGCTCGGGGGACAGCAGAAACACCATATATTTT.

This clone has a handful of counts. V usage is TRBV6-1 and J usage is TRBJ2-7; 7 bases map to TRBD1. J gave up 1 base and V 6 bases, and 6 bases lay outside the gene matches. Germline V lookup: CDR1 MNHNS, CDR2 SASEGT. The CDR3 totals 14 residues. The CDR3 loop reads CASREDRRSYEQYF. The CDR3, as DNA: TGTGCCAGCAGAGAGGACAGGCGATCCTACGAGCAGTACTTC.

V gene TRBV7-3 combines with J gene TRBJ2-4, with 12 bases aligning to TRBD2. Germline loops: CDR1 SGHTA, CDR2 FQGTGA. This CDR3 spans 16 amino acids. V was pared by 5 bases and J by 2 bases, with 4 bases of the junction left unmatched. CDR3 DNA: TGTGCCAGCAGCCCAACTAGCGGGGGGCCCAAAAACATTCAGTACTTC. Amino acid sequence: CASSPTSGGPKNIQYF.